Listed below are T cell receptor beta chains from one sample, sequenced in a study of shared clonotypes between healthy human individuals. Sequencing used immunoSEQ multiplex PCR; TCRdb keeps in-frame clones, though not all of them. The sample holds about 2.1 million clones; 93% are singletons and the top ten take more than 1.5%. Material for sequencing was naive CD8+ T cells from PBMCs. These receptors came from a man aged 18 to 30 in good health. Some clones in this sample may be carry-over from other donors' samples. The CDR3 runs from the conserved cysteine through the conserved F or W. The D gene is left open where the match is weak. Some rows mark clone size as missing; the rest say once, few, many or name a class of expanded clone.

abundance: .
d_gene: .
v_gene: TRBV9
j_gene: TRBJ1-4
CDR3nt: TGTGCCAGCAGCGTACGGTCTTCAACTAATGAAAAACTGTTTTTT
CDR3aa: CASSVRSSTNEKLFF

abundance: .
d_gene: .
v_gene: TRBV28
j_gene: TRBJ1-5
CDR3nt: TGTGCCAGCAGTTTAGGACGGGGGCCGGATCAGCCCCAGCATTTT
CDR3aa: CASSLGRGPDQPQHF

abundance: .
d_gene: TRBD2
v_gene: TRBV10-3
j_gene: TRBJ2-7
CDR3nt: TGTGCCATCAGTGAGTCAGCGGGAGGGCCTCTTGGTCTGCAGTACTTC
CDR3aa: CAISESAGGPLGLQYF

abundance: once
d_gene: .
v_gene: TRBV27
j_gene: TRBJ1-4
CDR3nt: TGTGCCAGCAGCCTCGGGATAGCAGAAAAACTGTTTTTT
CDR3aa: CASSLGIAEKLFF

abundance: .
d_gene: .
v_gene: TRBV19
j_gene: TRBJ2-7
CDR3nt: TGTGCCAGTAGTCCCACGCGGGGACCCTACGAGCAGTACTTC
CDR3aa: CASSPTRGPYEQYF

abundance: .
d_gene: .
v_gene: TRBV7-8
j_gene: TRBJ1-5
CDR3nt: TGTGCCAGCAGCTCCCAGGGGACGTGGCAGCCCCAGCATTTT
CDR3aa: CASSSQGTWQPQHF

abundance: .
d_gene: TRBD2
v_gene: TRBV6-6
j_gene: TRBJ2-1
CDR3nt: TGTGCCAGCAGTTGGGCGGGAGGGTACAATGAGCAGTTCTTC
CDR3aa: CASSWAGGYNEQFF

abundance: few
d_gene: .
v_gene: TRBV29-1
j_gene: TRBJ1-1
CDR3nt: TGCAGCGTGCTAGGGCCGAACACTGAAGCTTTCTTT
CDR3aa: CSVLGPNTEAFF

abundance: .
d_gene: .
v_gene: TRBV7-9
j_gene: TRBJ1-4
CDR3nt: TGTGCCAGCAGCACCCAGGGGTTTGCTAATGAAAAACTGTTTTTT
CDR3aa: CASSTQGFANEKLFF

abundance: .
d_gene: .
v_gene: TRBV27
j_gene: TRBJ2-7
CDR3nt: TGTGTCTCGGGAGACTACGAGCAGTACTTC
CDR3aa: CVSGDYEQYF

abundance: .
d_gene: .
v_gene: TRBV7-3
j_gene: TRBJ2-1
CDR3nt: TGTGCCAGCAGCCCCATCGGGCAGGTGGGGCCCTACAATGAGCAGTTCTTC
CDR3aa: CASSPIGQVGPYNEQFF

abundance: .
d_gene: TRBD2
v_gene: TRBV14
j_gene: TRBJ2-3
CDR3nt: TGTGCCAGCAGCCCGCGACTAGCGGACACAGATACGCAGTATTTT
CDR3aa: CASSPRLADTDTQYF

abundance: .
d_gene: .
v_gene: TRBV4-3
j_gene: TRBJ1-2
CDR3nt: TGCGCCAGCAGCCAAGAAGAAGGACCAGATTTATATGGCTACACCTTC
CDR3aa: CASSQEEGPDLYGYTF

abundance: .
d_gene: .
v_gene: TRBV27
j_gene: TRBJ2-7
CDR3nt: TGTGCCAGCAGTTTAAACCCCTACTACGAGCAGTACTTC
CDR3aa: CASSLNPYYEQYF

abundance: .
d_gene: .
v_gene: TRBV7-9
j_gene: TRBJ1-6
CDR3nt: TGTGCCAGCAGCTTAGCAGGAAGATCACCCCTCCACTTT
CDR3aa: CASSLAGRSPLHF

abundance: .
d_gene: .
v_gene: TRBV9
j_gene: TRBJ2-1
CDR3nt: TGTGCCAGCAGCGCGCCGGGATCAAAGAATGAGCAGTTCTTC
CDR3aa: CASSAPGSKNEQFF

abundance: .
d_gene: TRBD2
v_gene: TRBV6-5
j_gene: TRBJ2-5
CDR3nt: TGTGCCAGCAGTTCTCGGGGGGTTGAGACCCAGTACTTC
CDR3aa: CASSSRGVETQYF

abundance: .
d_gene: TRBD2
v_gene: TRBV5-1
j_gene: TRBJ2-1
CDR3nt: TGCGCCAGCAGCCCCTGGACTAGCGGGACTAGGGCCAATGAGCAGTTCTTC
CDR3aa: CASSPWTSGTRANEQFF

abundance: .
d_gene: TRBD2
v_gene: TRBV10-3
j_gene: TRBJ2-1
CDR3nt: TGTGCCATCAGTGTAAACCAGCGGGAGTTAAATGAGCAGTTCTTC
CDR3aa: CAISVNQRELNEQFF

abundance: .
d_gene: .
v_gene: TRBV2
j_gene: TRBJ2-1
CDR3nt: TGTGCCAGCAGTAACTACCCTACAGGGACCAAGAAGGCCTACAATGAGCAGTTCTTC
CDR3aa: CASSNYPTGTKKAYNEQFF

abundance: .
d_gene: TRBD2
v_gene: TRBV7-9
j_gene: TRBJ2-4
CDR3nt: TGTGCCAGCAGCTTACCCGGGAATCTAGCGGAACTAGCCAAAAACATTCAGTACTTC
CDR3aa: CASSLPGNLAELAKNIQYF

abundance: .
d_gene: .
v_gene: TRBV19
j_gene: TRBJ1-1
CDR3nt: TGTGCCAGTAGTCCGACCTCCGGGGCCCCGAACACTGAAGCTTTCTTT
CDR3aa: CASSPTSGAPNTEAFF

abundance: .
d_gene: .
v_gene: TRBV7-8
j_gene: TRBJ1-4
CDR3nt: TGTGCCAGCAGCTTGGACACCCGGGGGCGAGAAAAACTGTTTTTT
CDR3aa: CASSLDTRGREKLFF

abundance: .
d_gene: TRBD1
v_gene: TRBV7-2
j_gene: TRBJ1-2
CDR3nt: TGTGCCAGCAGCCCCGGGACAGGGGCATTAGGGAGTGGCTACACCTTC
CDR3aa: CASSPGTGALGSGYTF

abundance: .
d_gene: .
v_gene: TRBV11-2
j_gene: TRBJ1-4
CDR3nt: TGTGCCAGCCGATCTCCGGATACTAATGAAAAACTGTTTTTT
CDR3aa: CASRSPDTNEKLFF

abundance: .
d_gene: .
v_gene: TRBV28
j_gene: TRBJ2-1
CDR3nt: TGTGCCAGCAGTCCCTTCCCGGGACCCCGAACCGATGAGCAGTTCTTC
CDR3aa: CASSPFPGPRTDEQFF

abundance: .
d_gene: .
v_gene: TRBV2
j_gene: TRBJ1-4
CDR3nt: TGTGCCAGCAGTGATATTCTGACACTTACTAATGAAAAACTGTTTTTT
CDR3aa: CASSDILTLTNEKLFF

abundance: .
d_gene: .
v_gene: TRBV30
j_gene: TRBJ1-2
CDR3nt: TGTGCCTGGAGTAAACGGTTCGAACTAGTTGGCTACACCTTC
CDR3aa: CAWSKRFELVGYTF

abundance: .
d_gene: .
v_gene: TRBV9
j_gene: TRBJ2-7
CDR3nt: TGTGCCAGCAGCCCAGGGTCCGGTCTCCCCTACGAGCAGTACTTC
CDR3aa: CASSPGSGLPYEQYF

abundance: .
d_gene: TRBD2
v_gene: TRBV28
j_gene: TRBJ2-3
CDR3nt: TGTGCCAGCAGTCCAACTAGCGGGAGGGCCTTTCGCGCAGATACGCAGTATTTT
CDR3aa: CASSPTSGRAFRADTQYF

abundance: .
d_gene: .
v_gene: TRBV21-1
j_gene: TRBJ2-7
CDR3nt: TGTGCCAGCAGCAAAGTGCCGGGATTTTACGAGCAGTACTTC
CDR3aa: CASSKVPGFYEQYF

abundance: .
d_gene: .
v_gene: TRBV2
j_gene: TRBJ2-1
CDR3nt: TGTGCCAGCAGTGAAGCTTACAATGAGCAGTTCTTC
CDR3aa: CASSEAYNEQFF

abundance: .
d_gene: .
v_gene: TRBV9
j_gene: TRBJ2-3
CDR3nt: TGTGCCAGCAGCGTACAGGGCCTGGGGACAGATACGCAGTATTTT
CDR3aa: CASSVQGLGTDTQYF

abundance: .
d_gene: .
v_gene: TRBV19
j_gene: TRBJ2-1
CDR3nt: TGTGCCAGTAGCAACTTTCAATTGGACCCAAATGAGCAGTTCTTC
CDR3aa: CASSNFQLDPNEQFF

abundance: .
d_gene: TRBD2
v_gene: TRBV13
j_gene: TRBJ2-1
CDR3nt: TGTGCCAGCAGCCCGCCAACCGGGACTAGAAATGAGCAGTTCTTC
CDR3aa: CASSPPTGTRNEQFF

abundance: .
d_gene: TRBD1
v_gene: TRBV30
j_gene: TRBJ2-7
CDR3nt: TGTGCCTGGTACGACAGGGGGCCTTCCTACGAGCAGTACTTC
CDR3aa: CAWYDRGPSYEQYF

abundance: .
d_gene: .
v_gene: TRBV7-2
j_gene: TRBJ2-7
CDR3nt: TGTGCCAGCAGCTTAAGGTCCAGGGGAATCGAGCAGTACTTC
CDR3aa: CASSLRSRGIEQYF

abundance: .
d_gene: .
v_gene: TRBV28
j_gene: TRBJ2-1
CDR3nt: TGTGCCAGCAGTGCCGCCGAAGTGGGGAGCTCCTACAATGAGCAGTTCTTC
CDR3aa: CASSAAEVGSSYNEQFF

abundance: .
d_gene: .
v_gene: TRBV27
j_gene: TRBJ1-5
CDR3nt: TGTGCCAGCAGTCCCCAGGGTCAGCCCCAGCATTTT
CDR3aa: CASSPQGQPQHF

abundance: few
d_gene: .
v_gene: TRBV7-9
j_gene: TRBJ2-1
CDR3nt: TGTGCCAGCAGCTTAGGGGTGAATGAGCAGTTCTTC
CDR3aa: CASSLGVNEQFF

abundance: .
d_gene: .
v_gene: TRBV7-7
j_gene: TRBJ2-2
CDR3nt: TGTGCCAGCAGTCCCAACCGGGACTTGAACACCGGGGAGCTGTTTTTT
CDR3aa: CASSPNRDLNTGELFF

abundance: once
d_gene: .
v_gene: TRBV11-2
j_gene: TRBJ2-7
CDR3nt: TGTGCCAGCAGCCTAATGCGGGGCTTCTACGAGCAGTACTTC
CDR3aa: CASSLMRGFYEQYF

abundance: .
d_gene: .
v_gene: TRBV29-1
j_gene: TRBJ1-2
CDR3nt: TGCAGCGTTGTCGAGCACTATGGCTACACCTTC
CDR3aa: CSVVEHYGYTF

abundance: .
d_gene: .
v_gene: TRBV18
j_gene: TRBJ1-2
CDR3nt: TGTGCCAGCTCACCAAATAGTTCGGGTGGCTATGGCTACACCTTC
CDR3aa: CASSPNSSGGYGYTF

abundance: .
d_gene: TRBD2
v_gene: TRBV9
j_gene: TRBJ2-5
CDR3nt: TGTGCCAGCAGCGTAGTGGCTAGCGGGGTAGACGGGACCCAGTACTTC
CDR3aa: CASSVVASGVDGTQYF

abundance: .
d_gene: .
v_gene: TRBV7-9
j_gene: TRBJ1-3
CDR3nt: TGTGCCAGCAGCTCCGACACCGGGACTCTAATCGGCACCATATATTTT
CDR3aa: CASSSDTGTLIGTIYF

abundance: .
d_gene: .
v_gene: TRBV28
j_gene: TRBJ2-5
CDR3nt: TGTGCCAGCAGTTTTTGGGGGGAACAAGAGACCCAGTACTTC
CDR3aa: CASSFWGEQETQYF

abundance: few
d_gene: TRBD1
v_gene: TRBV27
j_gene: TRBJ1-5
CDR3nt: TGTGCCAGCAGTCCCCAGGGGGCCTGGGGCAATCAGCCCCAGCATTTT
CDR3aa: CASSPQGAWGNQPQHF

abundance: .
d_gene: .
v_gene: TRBV7-9
j_gene: TRBJ2-2
CDR3nt: TGTGCCAGCAGCTTAGGAACCTCGAACACCGGGGAGCTGTTTTTT
CDR3aa: CASSLGTSNTGELFF

abundance: .
d_gene: .
v_gene: TRBV11-2
j_gene: TRBJ2-3
CDR3nt: TGTGCCAGCAGGGTAGCGGTAGCGACTTATCCTATGCAGTATTTT
CDR3aa: CASRVAVATYPMQYF

abundance: .
d_gene: .
v_gene: TRBV9
j_gene: TRBJ2-5
CDR3nt: TGTGCCAGCAGCGTAGATGTTTTCCGCGAGACCCAGTACTTC
CDR3aa: CASSVDVFRETQYF

abundance: .
d_gene: .
v_gene: TRBV7-9
j_gene: TRBJ2-7
CDR3nt: TGTGCCAGCAGCTTAGCGGGACAAAGCTACGAGCAGTACTTC
CDR3aa: CASSLAGQSYEQYF

abundance: .
d_gene: .
v_gene: TRBV27
j_gene: TRBJ2-7
CDR3nt: TGTGCCAGCAGTCTTCAACCAGGGAGTTACGAGCAGTACTTC
CDR3aa: CASSLQPGSYEQYF

abundance: .
d_gene: TRBD2
v_gene: TRBV11-2
j_gene: TRBJ2-5
CDR3nt: TGTGCCAGCAGCCTAGGACTAGCGGGAGTAGAGACCCAGTACTTC
CDR3aa: CASSLGLAGVETQYF

abundance: .
d_gene: .
v_gene: TRBV4-3
j_gene: TRBJ1-4
CDR3nt: TGCGCCAGCAGCCAACAGCTATGGGGGAAGCTTAATGAAAAACTGTTTTTT
CDR3aa: CASSQQLWGKLNEKLFF

abundance: .
d_gene: .
v_gene: TRBV6-5
j_gene: TRBJ2-1
CDR3nt: TGTGCCAGCAGTTCGACAGACAACTGGATCTACAATGAGCAGTTCTTC
CDR3aa: CASSSTDNWIYNEQFF

abundance: .
d_gene: .
v_gene: TRBV7-9
j_gene: TRBJ2-5
CDR3nt: TGTGCCAGCACCCACGCGGGATCCCAAGAGACCCAGTACTTC
CDR3aa: CASTHAGSQETQYF